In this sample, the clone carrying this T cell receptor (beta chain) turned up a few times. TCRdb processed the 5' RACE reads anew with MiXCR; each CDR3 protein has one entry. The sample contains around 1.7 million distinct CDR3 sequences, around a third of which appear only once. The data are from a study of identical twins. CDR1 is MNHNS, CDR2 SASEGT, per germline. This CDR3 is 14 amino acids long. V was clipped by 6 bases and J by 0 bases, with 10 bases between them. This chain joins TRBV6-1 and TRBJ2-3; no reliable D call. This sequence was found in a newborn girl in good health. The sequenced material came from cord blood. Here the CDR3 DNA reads TGTGCCAGCAGGTGGGCCCTTAGCACAGATACGCAGTATTTT. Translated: CASRWALSTDTQYF.